Listed here are 22 T cell receptor beta chains from one sample, sequenced in a study of identical twins (dated by TCRdb to the mid-2010s). Library preparation was by 5' RACE. Sequencing was carried out with an Illumina HiSeq 2000. The public reads were reanalyzed by TCRdb: fastp trimming at Q25, MiXCR alignment, in-frame beta chains only. Every CDR3 protein is listed once, alongside the most common genes and DNA of its rows. The sample profile shows about 570,000 distinct CDR3 sequences; 9.6% of them were found once. The top ten clonotypes cover roughly 3.2% of the sample. These data were also filed under a second study, of yellow fever vaccine responses in identical twins.

The sequenced material came from PBMCs. Receptor source: a woman aged 18-29 years in good health.

CDR3 sequence (DNA): TGTGCCACCAGTCTGTCGTCCGTTTTAGGGAAGCAGTACTTC. Translation: CATSLSSVLGKQYF. This rearrangement joins TRBV24-1 to TRBJ2-7; D unclear. V was clipped by 6 bases and J by 8 bases, with 19 bases between them. Germline loops: CDR1 KGHDR, CDR2 SFDVKD. The CDR3 is 14 amino acids.

In its sample, this clonotype was seen many times. The chain employs TRBV12-3 or TRBV12-4 and TRBJ1-2; D not certain. V was cut by 3 bases and J by 8 bases, with 16 bases left in between. The CDR3 consists of 14 residues. The CDR3 DNA sequence: TGTGCCAGCAGTTTTGAGGGTGGGAGCCGGGGCTACACCTTC. Translating gives CASSFEGGSRGYTF.

This clonotype was counted at least ten times. The genes are TRBV12-3 or TRBV12-4 and TRBJ2-1; TRBD2 is a possible D gene (5 bases). Trimming shortened V by 8 bases and J by 3 bases, and 17 bases separated the two germline ends. The CDR3 is made up of 15 amino acids. CDR3 nucleotides: TGTGCCAGCGCCCCACTCGCGGGCGGCTACAATGAGCAGTTCTTC. Translated, it gives CASAPLAGGYNEQFF.

This clonotype was detected a few times. The chain has TRBV5-1 and TRBJ2-6; D is unresolved. The CDR3 is 16 residues long. Germline values: CDR1 SGHRS, CDR2 YFSETQ. Deletions cut 4 bases from V and 0 bases from J, with 11 bases between. This chain's CDR3 is CASSIGPSSGANVLTF. The DNA for the CDR3 is TGCGCCAGCAGCATCGGACCGAGCTCTGGGGCCAACGTCCTGACTTTC.

This sequence joins TRBV7-8 and TRBJ2-2; TRBD2 matches at 7 bases. The CDR3 contains 15 residues. The V segment lost 2 bases and the J segment 5 bases; nucleotides outside the gene matches: 5. Per the germline V gene, CDR1 is SGHVS and CDR2 is FQNEAQ. The CDR3 region has the DNA TGTGCCAGCAGCTTAATACGGGAGGTAACCGGGGAGCTGTTTTTT. Amino acid sequence: CASSLIREVTGELFF.

This clonotype was picked up a small number of times. The chain combines TRBV12-3 or TRBV12-4 with TRBJ2-3; D is perhaps TRBD1 (6 bases). V was trimmed by 3 bases and J by 4 bases, leaving 11 bases between them. The CDR3 spans 14 residues. CDR3 region: CASSFAGVPDTQYF. The CDR3 DNA follows: TGTGCCAGCAGTTTTGCAGGGGTACCAGATACGCAGTATTTT.

In its sample, this clonotype was seen many times. This rearrangement joins TRBV10-3 to TRBJ2-2; D unclear. The CDR3 runs to 15 residues. Looked up from germline, CDR1 is ENHRY and CDR2 is SYGVKD. Trimming shortened V by 3 bases and J by 0 bases, and 8 bases separated the two germline ends. The CDR3 is CAISEDTPNTGELFF. The CDR3 DNA is TGTGCCATCAGTGAAGATACTCCGAACACCGGGGAGCTGTTTTTT.

Ten or more counts support this clonotype. The chain combines TRBV27 with TRBJ2-1; 12 bases fit TRBD2. CDR1 is MNHEY and CDR2 is SMNVEV in the germline V gene (reference sequence). This CDR3 spans 14 amino acids. The trim removed 10 bases at V and 7 bases at J, leaving 8 bases unmatched. CDR3 sequence reads: CATGLAGGPNEQFF. The DNA for the CDR3 is TGTGCCACCGGCCTAGCGGGGGGGCCTAATGAGCAGTTCTTC.

This clonotype was picked up a small number of times. The V gene is TRBV12-3 or TRBV12-4, the J gene TRBJ1-1; 7 nucleotides agree with TRBD1. This CDR3 has 16 residues. V dropped 5 bases and J dropped 0; count of bases not matched to a gene: 9. The CDR3 region is CASSTGTDNMNTEAFF. The DNA of the CDR3 is TGTGCCAGCAGTACCGGGACAGATAATATGAACACTGAAGCTTTCTTT.

The chain employs TRBV20-1 and TRBJ2-7; the match to TRBD2 covers 10 bases. This CDR3 contains 18 residues. The V gene end was trimmed by 3 bases and the J gene end by 5 bases; junction bases not matched to a gene: 19. From germline, CDR1 is DFQATT and CDR2 SNEGSKA (reference sequence). Written as DNA, the CDR3 is TGCAGTGCTAGTAGTGCTCGGCGGTCTAGCGGGAGCTCGCACGAGCAGTACTTC. Translation gives CSASSARRSSGSSHEQYF.

This chain connects TRBV15 to TRBJ2-1; TRBD1 matches at 7 bases. Germline lookup yields CDR1 LNHNV and CDR2 YYDKDF (reference sequence). The CDR3 is 16 residues long. V was clipped by 0 bases and J by 2 bases; unmatched bases: 4. CDR3 loop: CATSRDGDRPYNEQFF. Here the CDR3 DNA reads TGTGCCACCAGCAGAGATGGGGACAGACCCTACAATGAGCAGTTCTTC.

For the CDR3, the DNA is TGTGCCAGCAGAACCTCCGGGACCCTGGGGGAGCAGTACTTC. Translated, it gives CASRTSGTLGEQYF. V and J are TRBV28 and TRBJ2-7; D tentatively reads TRBD1 or TRBD2 (5 bases each). Germline loops: CDR1 MDHEN, CDR2 SYDVKM. The CDR3 sequence is 14 residues long. Trimming took off 6 bases at V and 7 bases at J, with 19 bases between the two ends.

This clonotype appeared many times. J is TRBJ2-2 and V is TRBV20-1; TRBD2 matches 13 bases. Germline trimming cut 5 bases from V and 0 bases from J; bases unmatched to any gene: 3. This CDR3 spans 16 amino acids. Per the germline V gene, CDR1 is DFQATT and CDR2 is SNEGSKA (reference sequence). The CDR3 DNA follows: TGCAGTGCTGCCGGGACTAGCGGGGCGAACACCGGGGAGCTGTTTTTT. Residues: CSAAGTSGANTGELFF.

This clonotype appeared a few times. CDR3 bases: TGTGCCACCTCACCCGGACGGATAAACAATCAGCCCCAGCATTTT. Protein: CATSPGRINNQPQHF. The chain uses TRBV24-1 and TRBJ1-5; D not resolved. V was clipped by 9 bases and J by 3 bases, with 17 bases between them. The V gene's germline CDR1 is KGHDR and CDR2 SFDVKD. The CDR3 loop spans 15 amino acids.

This clonotype was recorded a few times. The V and J genes are TRBV12-3 or TRBV12-4 and TRBJ2-5; tentatively, D is TRBD2 (6 bases). Trimming took off 5 bases at V and 7 bases at J, with 14 bases between the two ends. The CDR3 totals 13 residues. The CDR3 is CASSPRTIATQYF. Written as DNA, the CDR3 is TGTGCCAGCAGTCCACGGACTATTGCGACCCAGTACTTC.

The chain couples TRBV5-1 to TRBJ2-7; D gene uncertain. The CDR3 is 12 amino acids. The germline V gene encodes CDR1 SGHRS and CDR2 YFSETQ. Trimming took 0 bases from V and 5 from J, leaving 6 bases between them. This CDR3 is CASSLDGDEQYF. The DNA for the CDR3 is TGCGCCAGCAGCTTGGACGGCGACGAGCAGTACTTC.

The chain employs TRBV12-3 or TRBV12-4 and TRBJ1-6; D may be TRBD1 (5 bases). The CDR3 contains 14 residues. Trimming removed 3 bases at V and 6 bases at J, with 9 bases between. CDR3 coding DNA: TGTGCCAGCAGTTTTCGACAGTCTAATTCACCCCTCCACTTT. It encodes CASSFRQSNSPLHF.

This clonotype was recorded once. The chain joins TRBV4-3 to TRBJ1-6, with D perhaps TRBD1 (5 bases). Germline V gives CDR1 LGHNA, CDR2 YSLEER. Trimming stripped 0 bases from V and 6 bases from J, with 9 bases between. This CDR3 is 15 amino acids long. CDR3 sequence: CASSQDRDPNSPLHF. The CDR3, as DNA: TGCGCCAGCAGCCAAGACAGGGACCCTAATTCACCCCTCCACTTT.

This clonotype was seen only a few times. The chain joins TRBV4-3 to TRBJ2-7; a possible D gene is TRBD2 (6 bases). This CDR3 comprises 15 residues. V shed 5 bases and J shed 0 bases, with 14 bases lying between them. Germline CDR1 reads LGHNA; CDR2 reads YSLEER. In nucleotides, the CDR3 is TGCGCCAGCAGCACAGGTCAGACTAGCTCCTACGAGCAGTACTTC. As protein: CASSTGQTSSYEQYF.

This clonotype was seen ten or more times. J is TRBJ2-1 and V is TRBV4-3; 10 bases are shared with TRBD2. After removal of 0 bases from V and 1 base from J, the junction contained 0 bases not matched to a gene. The CDR3 loop spans 16 amino acids. Germline V CDR1 and CDR2: LGHNA, YSLEER. For the CDR3, the DNA is TGCGCCAGCAGCCAAGATAGCGGGAGGTCCTACAATGAGCAGTTCTTC. Protein product: CASSQDSGRSYNEQFF.

This clonotype was observed a few times. V usage is TRBV7-9 and J usage is TRBJ2-2, with unresolved D. The V and J ends lost 2 bases and 6 bases respectively, with 7 bases between them. CDR1 is SEHNR, CDR2 FQNEAQ, per germline (reference sequence). This CDR3 spans 13 amino acids. Here the CDR3 DNA reads TGTGCCAGCAGCTTAATTTTCGCCGGGGAGCTGTTTTTT. It yields the protein CASSLIFAGELFF.

The V and J genes are TRBV7-2 and TRBJ2-5; D gene ambiguous. The germline gives CDR1 SGHTA, CDR2 FQGNSA. The CDR3 contains 13 residues. V lost 0 bases and J 5 bases, leaving 7 bases between the germline ends. CDR3 DNA: TGTGCCAGCAGCTTAGCGGTCCGGGAGACCCAGTACTTC. Translated, it gives CASSLAVRETQYF.